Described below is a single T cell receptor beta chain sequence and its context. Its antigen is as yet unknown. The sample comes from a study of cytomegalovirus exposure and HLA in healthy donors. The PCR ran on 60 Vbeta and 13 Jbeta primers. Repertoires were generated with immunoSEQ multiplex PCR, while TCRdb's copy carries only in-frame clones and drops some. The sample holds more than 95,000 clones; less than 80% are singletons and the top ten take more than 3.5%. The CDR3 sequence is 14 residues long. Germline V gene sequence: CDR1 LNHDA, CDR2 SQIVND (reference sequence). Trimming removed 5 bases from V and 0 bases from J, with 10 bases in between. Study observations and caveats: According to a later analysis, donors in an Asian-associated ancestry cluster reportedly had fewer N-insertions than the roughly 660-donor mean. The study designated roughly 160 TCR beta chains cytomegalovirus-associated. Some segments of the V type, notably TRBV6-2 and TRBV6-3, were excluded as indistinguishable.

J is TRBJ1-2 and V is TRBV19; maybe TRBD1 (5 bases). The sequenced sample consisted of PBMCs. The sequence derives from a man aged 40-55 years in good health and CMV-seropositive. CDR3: CASSVQGANYGYTF. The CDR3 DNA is TGTGCCAGTAGTGTCCAGGGCGCTAACTATGGCTACACCTTC.